The source of this T cell receptor beta chain is a study of blood T cell repertoires in COVID-19. As for the study in general: The study drew acute and convalescent COVID-19 samples from the United States, Italy and Spain. PBMCs, B-cell-depleted T cells, or T cells were the source of the cDNA or gDNA that made up the material.

In the authors' workflow: Estimation of nucleated cell counts was performed using reference gene primer amplification. TCRdb's table, derived via immunoSEQ multiplex PCR, lists solely in-frame clones and lacks some. V and J calls and clone size are as listed in that table; D and trimming were resolved from the DNA. The table shows some 41,000 clones, with roughly 90% occurring only once. The CDR3 covers 14 residues. Germline V CDR1 and CDR2: MNHNS, SASEGT. Trimming removed 1 base from V and 4 bases from J, with 10 bases in between. The sample taken for sequencing was peripheral blood. This chain links TRBV6-1 with TRBJ1-2; D is undetermined. The TCR was taken from a human donor in a cohort sampled during active COVID-19. As DNA, the CDR3 is TGTGCCAGCAGTGAAGGTCAGATCCCCTATGGCTACACCTTC. Its translation: CASSEGQIPYGYTF.